The clone carrying this TCR beta chain has a handful of counts. Its cognate antigen is unknown. Total RNA extraction was carried out from unfractionated whole blood. The CDR3 sequence is 14 residues long. Germline values: CDR1 SQVTM, CDR2 ANQGSEA. Trimming removed 5 bases at V and 0 bases at J, with 11 bases between. It was the library that attached unique molecular identifiers to individual cDNA molecules. Authors' analysis steps: Counting gave a median of around 90,000 TCRs per sample, with values ranging from 23,224 to 690,600. TCRdb called the 5' RACE reads again in MiXCR, with one record for every CDR3 protein. These V and J calls derive from TCRdb rather than the authors' analysis. The sample holds more than 60,000 distinct CDR3 sequences, about 16% seen once. The data belong to a study of human T cells and chemical hapten exposure. Across the study: Small discrepancies in pooled library volume mainly accounted for the varying TCR yields per sample. General study results and limits: TCRs whose frequency exceeded 1 in 1000 remained the same following DPC sensitization.

This chain links TRBV29-1 with TRBJ1-5; no clear D. The receptor was derived from a female donor in good health. The CDR3 loop is CSVSGSDSNQPQHF. The CDR3 bases are TGCAGCGTTTCGGGCAGCGATAGCAATCAGCCCCAGCATTTT.